Following are 4 T cell receptor beta chains from one sample sequenced in a study of early T cells in non-severe SARS-CoV-2 infection. TCRdb re-called the 5' RACE reads with MiXCR, one entry per CDR3 protein. The repertoire has under 90,000 distinct CDR3 sequences, about 12% of them found once; the top ten carry 6%. The sample comprised whole blood. The origin of the receptors is an adult who was a healthcare worker with PCR-confirmed SARS-CoV-2 infection or an uninfected control (not recorded which).

This clonotype was detected ten times or more. The chain employs TRBV9 and TRBJ2-1; D might be TRBD1 or TRBD2, each matching 5 bases. Germline lookup yields CDR1 SGDLS and CDR2 YYNGEE. The CDR3 spans 14 residues. V was cut by 2 bases and J by 4 bases, with 10 bases left in between. CDR3 in amino acids: CASSVGPKYNEQFF. The CDR3 coding sequence is TGTGCCAGCAGCGTGGGACCGAAATACAATGAGCAGTTCTTC.

This clonotype came up many times. V usage is TRBV28 and J usage is TRBJ1-2, with 9 bases aligning to TRBD1. The CDR3 is 17 residues long. Looked up from germline, CDR1 is MDHEN and CDR2 is SYDVKM. Trimming removed 4 bases from V and 1 base from J; junction bases left unmatched: 10. The CDR3 DNA follows: TGTGCCAGCAGTTCCCCCGGGACAGGGCGTATTAACTATGGCTACACCTTC. Its translation: CASSSPGTGRINYGYTF.

This clonotype has only a few counts. V is TRBV27 and J is TRBJ2-2; 8 bases agree with TRBD2. J lost 3 bases, V lost 7 bases, and 10 bases had no gene match. Germline CDR1 MNHEY, CDR2 SMNVEV (reference sequence). This CDR3 has 16 residues. The CDR3 spells CASNPGPGLDTGELFF. The CDR3 DNA reads TGTGCCAGCAATCCCGGGCCGGGACTAGACACCGGGGAGCTGTTTTTT.

The chain recombines TRBV29-1 with TRBJ2-5; possibly TRBD1 for D (5 bases). The CDR3 is made up of 13 amino acids. The germline CDR1 and CDR2 sequences are SQVTM and ANQGSEA. V was shortened by 6 bases and J by 7 bases, with 18 bases between the two germline ends. The CDR3 sequence: CSVPDSRKGTQYF. In DNA, the CDR3 is TGCAGCGTCCCCGACAGCCGCAAGGGGACCCAGTACTTC. Variable domain in full (rest from reference TRBV29-1 and TRBJ2-5): SAVISQKPSRDICQRGTSLTIQCQVDSQVTMMFWYRQQPGQSLTLIATANQGSEATYESGFVIDKFPISRPNLTFSTLTVSNMSPEDSSIYLCSVPDSRKGTQYFGPGTRLLVL.